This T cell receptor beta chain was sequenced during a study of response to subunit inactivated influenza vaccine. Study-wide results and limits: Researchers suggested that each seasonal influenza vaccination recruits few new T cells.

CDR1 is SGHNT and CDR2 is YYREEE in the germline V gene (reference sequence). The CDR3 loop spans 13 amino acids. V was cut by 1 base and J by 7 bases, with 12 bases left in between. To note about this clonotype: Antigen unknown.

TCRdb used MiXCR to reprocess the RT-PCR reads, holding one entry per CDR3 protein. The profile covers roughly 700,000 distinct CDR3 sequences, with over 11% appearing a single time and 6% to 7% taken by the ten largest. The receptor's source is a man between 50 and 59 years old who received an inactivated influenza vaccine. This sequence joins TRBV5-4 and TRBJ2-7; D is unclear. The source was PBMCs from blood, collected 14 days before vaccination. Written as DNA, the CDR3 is TGTGCCAGCAGCTTGAATTCGCACGGAGAGCAGTACTTC. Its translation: CASSLNSHGEQYF.